Here is one TCR beta chain with its context. This sample was taken from a study of blood T cell repertoires in COVID-19. Study summary: Sites across the United States, Italy and Spain contributed samples from acute and convalescent COVID-19.

Some clones are missing from TCRdb's copy, which holds only in-frame ones; the method was immunoSEQ multiplex PCR. This table holds approximately 27,000 clones, over 75% found once. V lost 6 bases and J lost 5, with 13 bases in between. Germline-derived CDR1 and CDR2 are KGHSH and LQKENI. The CDR3 has 13 amino acids. The sequenced material came from peripheral blood. The chain has TRBV18 and TRBJ1-1, with D possibly TRBD1 on 5 matching bases. The receptor comes from a woman between 50 and 59 years old with active COVID-19. The CDR3 coding sequence is TGTGCCAGCTCGCGCTCAGGGTTGACTGAAGCTTTCTTT. Residues: CASSRSGLTEAFF.